This T cell receptor beta chain was sequenced in a study of CD8 T cells in ankylosing spondylitis. General study findings and limits: Roughly eight highly homologous variants made up a TCR beta motif that seemed to typify ankylosing spondylitis blood. In ankylosing spondylitis patients, matched synovial fluid reportedly showed significant enrichment of disease-linked clones.

In this sample, this clonotype turned up many times. Antigen: not known. TCRdb re-derived calls from the 5' RACE reads in MiXCR, one entry per CDR3 protein. Of some 840,000 distinct CDR3 sequences listed, 12% are singletons. Sequencing used blood, either unsorted or a sorted T cell fraction (not recorded which). This sequence originates from a male donor with ankylosing spondylitis.

The CDR3 DNA reads as TGCAGTGCGCCCAGGGGTGAAGCTTTCTTT. Translated: CSAPRGEAFF. The V gene is TRBV20-1, the J gene TRBJ1-1; perhaps TRBD1 as D (6 bases). CDR1 is DFQATT and CDR2 is SNEGSKA in the germline V gene (reference sequence). V lost 6 bases and J lost 7, with 9 bases in between. The CDR3 spans 10 residues.